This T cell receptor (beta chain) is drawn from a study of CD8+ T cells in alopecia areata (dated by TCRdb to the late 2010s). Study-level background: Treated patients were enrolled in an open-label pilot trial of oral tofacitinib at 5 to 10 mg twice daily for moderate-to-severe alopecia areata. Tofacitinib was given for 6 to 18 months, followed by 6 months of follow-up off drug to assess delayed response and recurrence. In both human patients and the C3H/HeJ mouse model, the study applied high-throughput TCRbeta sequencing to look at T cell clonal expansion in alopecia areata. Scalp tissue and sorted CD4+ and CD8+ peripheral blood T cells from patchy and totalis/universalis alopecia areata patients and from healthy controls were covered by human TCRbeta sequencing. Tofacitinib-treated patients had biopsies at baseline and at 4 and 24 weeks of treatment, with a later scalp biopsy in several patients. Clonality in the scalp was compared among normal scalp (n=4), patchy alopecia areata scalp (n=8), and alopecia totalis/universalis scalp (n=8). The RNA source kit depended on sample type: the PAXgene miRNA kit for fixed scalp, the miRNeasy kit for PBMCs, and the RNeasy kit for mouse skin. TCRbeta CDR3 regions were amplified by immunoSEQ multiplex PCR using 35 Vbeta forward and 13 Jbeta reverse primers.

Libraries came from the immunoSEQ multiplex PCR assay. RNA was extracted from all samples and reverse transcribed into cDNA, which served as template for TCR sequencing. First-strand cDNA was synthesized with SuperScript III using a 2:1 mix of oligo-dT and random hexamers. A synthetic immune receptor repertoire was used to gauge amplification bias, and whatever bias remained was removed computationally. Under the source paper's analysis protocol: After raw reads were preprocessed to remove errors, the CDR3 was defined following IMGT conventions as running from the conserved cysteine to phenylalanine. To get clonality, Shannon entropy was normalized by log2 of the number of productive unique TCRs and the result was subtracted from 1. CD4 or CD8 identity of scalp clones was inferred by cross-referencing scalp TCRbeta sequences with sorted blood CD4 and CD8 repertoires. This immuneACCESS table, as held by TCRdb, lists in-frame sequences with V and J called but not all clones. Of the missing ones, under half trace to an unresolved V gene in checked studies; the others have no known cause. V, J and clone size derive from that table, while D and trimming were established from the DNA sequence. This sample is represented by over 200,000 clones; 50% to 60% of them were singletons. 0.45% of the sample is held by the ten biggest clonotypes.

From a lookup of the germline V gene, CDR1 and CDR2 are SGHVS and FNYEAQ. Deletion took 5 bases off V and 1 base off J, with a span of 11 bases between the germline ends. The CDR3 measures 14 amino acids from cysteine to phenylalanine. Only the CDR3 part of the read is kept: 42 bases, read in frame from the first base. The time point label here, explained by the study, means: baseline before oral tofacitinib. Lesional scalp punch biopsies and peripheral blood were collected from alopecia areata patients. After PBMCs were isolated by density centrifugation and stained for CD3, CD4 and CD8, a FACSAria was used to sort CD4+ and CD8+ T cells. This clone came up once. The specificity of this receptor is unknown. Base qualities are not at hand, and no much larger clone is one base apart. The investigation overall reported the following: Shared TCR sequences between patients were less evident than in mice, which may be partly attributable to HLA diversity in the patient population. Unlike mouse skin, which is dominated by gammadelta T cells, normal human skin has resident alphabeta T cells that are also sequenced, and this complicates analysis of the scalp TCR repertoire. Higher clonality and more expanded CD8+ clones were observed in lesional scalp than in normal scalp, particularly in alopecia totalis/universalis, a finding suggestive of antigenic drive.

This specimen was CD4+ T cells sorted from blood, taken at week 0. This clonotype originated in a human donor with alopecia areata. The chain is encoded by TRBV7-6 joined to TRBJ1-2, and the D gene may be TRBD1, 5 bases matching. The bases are TGTGCCAGCAGCCCGGGACCGGGTAACTATGGCTACACCTTC. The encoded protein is CASSPGPGNYGYTF.